Listed below are T cell receptor beta chains from one sample, sequenced in a study of blood T cell repertoires in COVID-19. Measured with immunoSEQ multiplex PCR; TCRdb has only the in-frame clones, and not every one. The sample records some 100,000 clones, about 77% being singletons. The specimen was peripheral blood. These receptors all come from a man aged 70-80 years with active or convalescent COVID-19. CDR3s include the opening cysteine and the closing phenylalanine or tryptophan. Each record gives: J gene, D gene, clone size, V gene, CDR3 protein, CDR3 DNA. The D gene is left open where the match is weak. Where a row states a size, it is once, few, many or the class of an expanded clone; other rows omit it.

TRBJ1-2 TRBD1 - TRBV6-4 CASSDLEGGGYGYTF TGTGCCAGCAGTGATCTCGAAGGGGGCGGGTATGGCTACACCTTC
TRBJ2-2 TRBD2 - TRBV3-1/TRBV3-2 CASSPGGRTGELFF TGTGCCAGCAGCCCGGGCGGGAGAACCGGGGAGCTGTTTTTT
TRBJ2-1 - - TRBV5-4 CASSLWGEAYNEQFF TGTGCCAGCAGCTTGTGGGGAGAGGCCTACAATGAGCAGTTCTTC
TRBJ1-2 - - TRBV6-5 CASNFDSNYGYTF TGTGCCAGCAATTTCGACAGTAACTATGGCTACACCTTC
TRBJ2-2 - - TRBV24-1 CATLHRSNTGELFF TGTGCCACCCTTCACAGATCGAACACCGGGGAGCTGTTTTTT
TRBJ2-7 - few TRBV29-1 CSAMDSPYEQYF TGCAGCGCCATGGACAGTCCCTACGAGCAGTACTTC
TRBJ2-7 TRBD2 many TRBV5-4 CASSRAGGPFEQYF TGTGCCAGCAGTCGAGCGGGAGGGCCTTTCGAGCAGTACTTC
TRBJ1-5 - - TRBV7-8 CASSLQTARQPQHF TGTGCCAGCAGCTTACAAACAGCCCGGCAGCCCCAGCATTTT
TRBJ1-2 TRBD1 - TRBV9 CASSERQGPYGYTF TGTGCCAGCAGCGAACGACAGGGCCCCTATGGCTACACCTTC
TRBJ2-1 TRBD1 - TRBV18 CASSPGQGAINEQFF TGTGCCAGCTCACCGGGACAGGGCGCGATCAATGAGCAGTTCTTC
TRBJ1-5 - few TRBV28 CASSNGGRQPQHF TGTGCCAGCAGCAACGGGGGAAGACAGCCCCAGCATTTT
TRBJ2-3 - - TRBV18 CASSPNTGTDTQYF TGTGCCAGCTCACCGAATACAGGGACGGATACGCAGTATTTT
TRBJ2-7 TRBD1 - TRBV28 CASSPEGTGSYEQYF TGTGCCAGCAGTCCGGAGGGGACAGGGAGCTACGAGCAGTACTTC
TRBJ1-2 TRBD1 - TRBV24-1 CATRTRDRVHYGYTF TGTGCCACCAGAACCCGGGACAGGGTTCACTATGGCTACACCTTC
TRBJ1-1 - - TRBV18 CASSPGQDTEAFF TGTGCCAGCTCACCGGGGCAGGACACTGAAGCTTTCTTT
TRBJ1-2 TRBD1 - TRBV25-1 CASSFDRGISYGYTF TGTGCCAGCAGTTTCGACAGGGGGATCAGCTATGGCTACACCTTC
TRBJ1-5 - - TRBV16 CASSPLGGGQPQHF TGTGCCAGCAGCCCCCTGGGGGGGGGTCAGCCCCAGCATTTT
TRBJ1-2 TRBD1 once TRBV5-1 CASSLFRQGGGYTF TGCGCCAGCAGCTTGTTTAGACAGGGAGGTGGCTACACCTTC
TRBJ2-2 TRBD2 - TRBV4-2 CASSRRTSGGADTGELFF TGTGCCAGCAGCCGAAGGACTAGCGGGGGGGCCGATACCGGGGAGCTGTTTTTT
TRBJ1-1 TRBD1 - TRBV30 CAWMNLGFRGDTEAFF TGTGCCTGGATGAACCTTGGTTTCAGGGGGGACACTGAAGCTTTCTTT
TRBJ2-1 - - TRBV27 CASSLTMGDSSYNEQFF TGTGCCAGCAGTTTAACGATGGGCGACAGCTCCTACAATGAGCAGTTCTTC
TRBJ1-2 TRBD1 - TRBV3-1/TRBV3-2 CASRPGTGGRGYTF TGTGCCAGCAGGCCCGGGACAGGGGGGAGAGGCTACACCTTC
TRBJ1-6 - - TRBV6-1 CASRESGTTPNSPLHF TGTGCCAGCAGAGAATCCGGGACTACGCCGAATTCACCCCTCCACTTT
TRBJ1-4 - - TRBV3-1/TRBV3-2 CASSQVLGRGGEKLFF TGTGCCAGCAGCCAAGTCCTAGGAAGGGGCGGTGAAAAACTGTTTTTT
TRBJ1-1 TRBD1 few TRBV6-1 CASSGGTGERDTEAFF TGTGCCAGCAGTGGTGGGACAGGGGAAAGGGACACTGAAGCTTTCTTT
TRBJ1-1 TRBD1 - TRBV18 CASSRALTGDTEAFF TGTGCCAGCTCACGAGCCCTAACAGGGGACACTGAAGCTTTCTTT
TRBJ2-7 TRBD2 - TRBV18 CASSLLGGTSGTTYEQYF TGTGCCAGCTCACTTTTGGGGGGGACTAGCGGGACAACCTACGAGCAGTACTTC
TRBJ1-4 - - TRBV6-5 CASRDTQREKLFF TGTGCCAGCAGGGACACTCAGCGTGAAAAACTGTTTTTT
TRBJ2-2 - - TRBV5-1 CASSPTVNTGELFF TGCGCCAGCAGCCCGACAGTTAACACCGGGGAGCTGTTTTTT
TRBJ1-4 - - TRBV5-5 CASSISPGGRTNEKLFF TGTGCCAGCAGCATCTCTCCGGGGGGGCGGACTAATGAAAAACTGTTTTTT
TRBJ2-3 TRBD1 - TRBV19 CASTRQGVETDTQYF TGTGCCAGTACCCGACAGGGGGTGGAAACAGATACGCAGTATTTT
TRBJ2-3 TRBD2 once TRBV20-1 CSASRTSGGTDTQYF TGCAGTGCTAGTCGGACTAGCGGGGGCACAGATACGCAGTATTTT
TRBJ2-7 TRBD2 - TRBV3-1/TRBV3-2 CASSQALAGFREQYF TGTGCCAGCAGCCAAGCCCTAGCGGGGTTTAGGGAGCAGTACTTC
TRBJ1-4 - - TRBV6-1 CASSEAPGFNEKLFF TGTGCCAGCAGTGAAGCCCCAGGTTTTAATGAAAAACTGTTTTTT
TRBJ2-2 TRBD2 - TRBV3-1/TRBV3-2 CASSHLAGKSGELFF TGTGCCAGCAGCCATCTAGCGGGAAAGTCCGGGGAGCTGTTTTTT
TRBJ1-2 - - TRBV29-1 CSVRPGSGGYTF TGCAGCGTTCGTCCGGGGAGCGGTGGCTACACCTTC
TRBJ1-1 - - TRBV27 CASSLQRPGAEAFF TGTGCCAGCAGTCTCCAGCGACCCGGGGCTGAAGCTTTCTTT
TRBJ2-3 - - TRBV24-1 CATSLGGISTDTQYF TGTGCCACCTCCCTGGGCGGGATTAGCACAGATACGCAGTATTTT
TRBJ2-3 - - TRBV7-9 CASSPKTADTQYF TGTGCCAGCAGCCCTAAAACAGCAGATACGCAGTATTTT
TRBJ1-5 - - TRBV10-3 CAISEESNQPQHF TGTGCCATCAGTGAGGAGAGCAATCAGCCCCAGCATTTT
TRBJ2-2 TRBD1 - TRBV5-4 CASSPGQGIANTGELFF TGTGCCAGCAGTCCGGGACAGGGGATTGCGAACACCGGGGAGCTGTTTTTT
TRBJ1-6 - - TRBV18 CASSPQGFDNSPLHF TGTGCCAGCTCACCCCAGGGGTTTGATAATTCACCCCTCCACTTT
TRBJ2-1 - once TRBV25-1 CASSEATYNEQFF TGTGCCAGCAGTGAGGCCACGTACAATGAGCAGTTCTTC
TRBJ2-1 - - TRBV9 CASSMTQGNEQFF TGTGCCAGCAGCATGACACAGGGAAATGAGCAGTTCTTC
TRBJ2-1 TRBD2 - TRBV24-1 CATSDQTSGGTNEQFF TGTGCCACCAGTGATCAAACTAGCGGGGGGACCAATGAGCAGTTCTTC
TRBJ2-3 TRBD2 - TRBV7-8 CASSLVPTSGGTDTQYF TGTGCCAGCAGCTTAGTCCCGACTAGCGGGGGCACAGATACGCAGTATTTT
TRBJ1-5 TRBD1 few TRBV4-3 CASSQETGRNQPQHF TGCGCCAGCAGCCAGGAGACAGGGCGCAATCAGCCCCAGCATTTT
TRBJ1-5 - few TRBV2 CASDRGFLGGGNQPQHF TGTGCCAGCGATCGAGGCTTTTTGGGAGGGGGCAATCAGCCCCAGCATTTT